A selection of T cell receptor beta chains follows, all from one sample in a study of breast tumors, draining lymph nodes, adjacent tissues. TCRdb independently ran MiXCR on the multiplex PCR reads; one entry per CDR3 protein. The sample shows 13,000 or so distinct CDR3 sequences, 45% to 50% of them seen only once. The sequenced sample consisted of tumor-adjacent breast tissue. Receptor source: a female donor with breast cancer. Some clones in this sample may be carry-over from other donors' samples. The conserved cysteine and the conserved F or W are not part of the CDR3 here. The order of the fields is J gene, V gene, clone size, CDR3 protein. A row's size may be missing; if present it is once, few, many or a size class.

TRBJ2-1 | TRBV20-1 | . | SAPEFWSSYNEQF
TRBJ2-1 | TRBV20-1 | medium-sized | SARWGGYNEQF
TRBJ1-4 | TRBV4-1 | . | ASSPGQGHEKLF
TRBJ2-7 | TRBV6-4 | few | ASTPKVQY
TRBJ2-7 | TRBV24-1 | . | ATSGTTRDGPFYEQY
TRBJ2-3 | TRBV6-1 | many | ASSVITDTQY
TRBJ1-3 | TRBV7-2 | . | ASSVKQGSGNTIH
TRBJ1-1 | TRBV6-1 | . | ASSQASNKAF
TRBJ2-7 | TRBV20-1 | . | SAAEREYEQY
TRBJ2-5 | TRBV3-1 | many | ASSQDIGVAAETQY
TRBJ2-3 | TRBV12-3/TRBV12-4 | once | ASSLSGGLGTTDTQY
TRBJ2-3 | TRBV9 | few | ASTPVGGGRYQY
TRBJ2-1 | TRBV20-1 | few | SARVSGNNEQF
TRBJ1-6 | TRBV6-5 | medium-sized | ASSYGGAWSPLH
TRBJ2-1 | TRBV24-1 | many | ATSDLRGDEQF
TRBJ2-1 | TRBV5-1 | . | TSSLAFGGAVNEQF
TRBJ2-3 | TRBV29-1 | many | SERYPSPMDTQY
TRBJ2-1 | TRBV2 | . | ASSDGTSGISSSYNEQF
TRBJ2-2 | TRBV2 | . | ASSSGLSTGELF
TRBJ1-2 | TRBV6-5 | . | ASHPTGDTYGYT
TRBJ1-4 | TRBV5-4 | many | ASSLAGGTNEKLF
TRBJ2-1 | TRBV4-1 | few | ASSPGLSDEQF
TRBJ2-2 | TRBV7-2 | few | ASSSRDRAGELF
TRBJ2-6 | TRBV6-1 | many | ASSGGGGRARGANVLT
TRBJ1-2 | TRBV5-6 | . | ASSVAPTPEGYT
TRBJ2-5 | TRBV4-3 | . | ASSQEWPASGETQY
TRBJ2-7 | TRBV2 | . | ASRGTGGTYEQY
TRBJ2-1 | TRBV5-5 | many | ASSLGVYSYNEQF
TRBJ2-1 | TRBV15 | many | ATRSMDGNEQF
TRBJ2-3 | TRBV12-3/TRBV12-4 | . | ASSPGTLTQY
TRBJ1-1 | TRBV5-5 | few | ASSLDLNTEAF
TRBJ2-5 | TRBV7-8 | . | ASSLVESAGPQTQY
TRBJ1-5 | TRBV28 | once | ASSFVGQPQH
TRBJ1-6 | TRBV20-1 | few | SARGTGRSPLH
TRBJ2-1 | TRBV29-1 | . | SVEDPPPSVDNEQF
TRBJ2-1 | TRBV20-1 | . | SAPLSGRMYEQF
TRBJ2-1 | TRBV6-6 | . | ASSPTLGQSQS
TRBJ2-7 | TRBV2 | . | ASSSDRSYEQY
TRBJ2-7 | TRBV11-3 | medium-sized | ASSSPTREQY
TRBJ1-6 | TRBV4-3 | . | ASTNQTSMYLCASKNENSPLH
TRBJ2-3 | TRBV7-6 | medium-sized | ASSSRLAGGTDTQY
TRBJ2-7 | TRBV6-2/TRBV6-3 | . | ASSFFTSGRAGSYEQY
TRBJ2-3 | TRBV6-1 | many | ASSQAVGLGPDTQY
TRBJ2-7 | TRBV4-1 | few | ASSPGTSGSGDEQY
TRBJ2-7 | TRBV13 | . | ASSLTLAGNEQY
TRBJ2-3 | TRBV6-1 | few | ASTMPGGATDTQY
TRBJ2-3 | TRBV20-1 | . | GRTSGNRGTQY
TRBJ2-1 | TRBV19 | . | ASSIGVNNEQF
TRBJ1-2 | TRBV12-3/TRBV12-4 | . | ASSSTGGDYGYT